This T cell receptor beta chain came from a study of identical twins. CDR3 length: 15 residues. The germline V gene encodes CDR1 SGHTA and CDR2 FQGNSA. V trimming: 2 bases; J trimming: 5 bases; junction bases outside the gene matches: 8. One entry per CDR3 protein results from TCRdb running MiXCR on the 5' RACE reads. The table records 400,000 to 550,000 distinct CDR3 sequences, approximately 22% of them present only once. This clonotype came up a few times. This sample was shared with a second study, whose subject was T cells expressing NK-cell markers. That study reports: With an anti-gamma-delta TCR antibody, sorting in several experiments was kept to alpha-beta TCR T cells.

The TCR originated in a young woman in good health. Sequencing input: CD4+ T cells sorted from blood. The V call is TRBV7-2, the J call TRBJ2-5, with 7 bases that match TRBD2. CDR3 residues: CASSLHVGRLETQYF. The CDR3 DNA reads TGTGCCAGCAGCTTACATGTCGGGAGGCTGGAGACCCAGTACTTC.